Detailed here is one T cell receptor (beta chain). What it recognizes is unknown. V dropped 1 base and J dropped 1 base, with 17 bases sitting between them. Germline assignment: CDR1 LNHDA and CDR2 SQIVND (reference sequence). This CDR3 region has 18 residues. The source of the sample is a study of cytomegalovirus exposure and HLA in healthy donors. Regarding the study as a whole: Three of the chains that were CMV-associated were confirmed in vitro to be specific for CMV antigens. Cytomegalovirus association was assigned to 150 to 200 TCR beta chains.

Profiling relied on immunoSEQ multiplex PCR, and the TCRdb table lists in-frame clones only, not all of them. Of just under 65,000 clones in the sample, over 90% are singletons; the top ten hold around 7%. Sequencing was done on a sample of PBMCs. The TCR was taken from a woman under 30 in good health and CMV-seropositive. The chain employs TRBV19 and TRBJ2-4; D is unclear. The CDR3 protein is CASSIGLWATTAKNIQYF. CDR3 DNA sequence: TGTGCCAGTAGTATAGGCTTATGGGCTACCACGGCCAAAAACATTCAGTACTTC.